This T cell receptor beta chain emerged from a study of beta chain features in type 1 diabetes. Study at large: Healthy donors and patients had similar age, gender and cell yields.

The authors obtained over 95% purity in all sorted populations. Isolated RNA was reverse transcribed in full, so expressed TCRB transcripts were sequenced. Deep immunoSEQ sequencing covered naive, central memory and regulatory T cell samples. Repertoires were generated with immunoSEQ multiplex PCR, while TCRdb's copy carries only in-frame clones and drops some. The repertoire holds 300,000 to 350,000 clones, with around a fifth as singletons. The CDR3 contains 15 residues. The ends lost 3 bases at V and 0 bases at J; junction bases unmatched: 2. Germline CDR1 reads MGHRA; CDR2 reads YSYEKL. Input material: naive CD4+ T cells from blood. The sequence derives from a woman younger than 30 in good health. The V gene is TRBV4-1, the J gene TRBJ1-2; 9 bases line up with TRBD1. The CDR3 DNA reads TGCGCCAGCAGCCAGGACAGGGGAGCTAACTATGGCTACACCTTC. Amino acids: CASSQDRGANYGYTF.